One and the same sample provided the 3 T cell receptor beta chains below, sequenced in a study of blood T cell repertoires in COVID-19. TCRdb's table, derived via immunoSEQ multiplex PCR, lists solely in-frame clones and lacks some. The data hold around 120,000 clones, with around nine tenths observed a single time. Sequencing was performed on peripheral blood. Receptor source: a man aged 45-65 years with acute or convalescent COVID-19.

J is TRBJ2-7 and V is TRBV3-1 (or the pseudogene TRBV3-2); the D gene is possibly TRBD2 (5 bases). The germline V and J ends were trimmed by 2 bases and 7 bases, with 9 bases remaining between them. The CDR3 length is 12 residues. Germline CDR1 and CDR2: LGHDT and YNNKEL (reference sequence). The CDR3 region has the DNA TGTGCCAGCAGCCAATACCGGGGAGAGCAGTACTTC. Translating gives CASSQYRGEQYF.

The chain links TRBV18 to TRBJ2-4; D gene unclear. The CDR3 runs 17 residues. The V end was cut by 0 bases, the J end by 0 bases, with 12 bases between. Germline V lookup: CDR1 KGHSH, CDR2 LQKENI. The CDR3 sequence: CASSPPWAALAKNIQYF. The CDR3, as DNA: TGTGCCAGCTCACCACCCTGGGCCGCCTTAGCCAAAAACATTCAGTACTTC.

The chain has TRBV24-1 and TRBJ2-1; 10 bases are a match to TRBD2. V dropped 5 bases and J dropped 6; count of bases not matched to a gene: 9. CDR3 length equals 16 residues. CDR1 KGHDR and CDR2 SFDVKD come from the germline V gene. The CDR3 sequence: CATSALTSGWGNEQFF. The CDR3, as DNA: TGTGCCACCAGTGCTCTGACTAGCGGGTGGGGCAATGAGCAGTTCTTC.